Listed below are T cell receptor beta chains from one sample, sequenced in a study of T cell responses to AZD1222 COVID-19 vaccine. The protocol was immunoSEQ multiplex PCR, while the TCRdb copy is restricted to in-frame clones and leaves out a portion. The sample records roughly 80,000 clones, about 92% being singletons. The sample was peripheral blood, taken on day 0 of AZD1222 vaccination. Receptors originate from an adult in good health. Both conserved end residues are part of each CDR3. A D gene is named only where the DNA matches it firmly. Part of the rows lack a size; the others show once, few, many or a class for expanded clones.

D	V	J	size	DNA	CDR3
-	TRBV2	TRBJ2-1	-	TGTGCCAGCAGTGAATTGCGGGGCAATGAGCAGTTCTTC	CASSELRGNEQFF
TRBD1	TRBV19	TRBJ2-2	-	TGTGCCAGTAGATTGGGACAGGGGTGGACCGGGGAGCTGTTTTTT	CASRLGQGWTGELFF
-	TRBV5-1	TRBJ2-2	-	TGCGCCAGCAGCTCCCAAACCACCGGGGAGCTGTTTTTT	CASSSQTTGELFF
-	TRBV6-5	TRBJ1-2	-	TGTGCCAGCGATGACAGGTTCTATGGCTACACCTTC	CASDDRFYGYTF
TRBD2	TRBV11-3	TRBJ2-7	-	TGTGCCAGCAGCCTTAAGCGGGGATACTCCTACGAGCAGTACTTC	CASSLKRGYSYEQYF
TRBD2	TRBV5-1	TRBJ2-3	-	TGCGCCAGCAGCATGGGACTAGCGGGCGTAACACTCACAGATACGCAGTATTTT	CASSMGLAGVTLTDTQYF
-	TRBV19	TRBJ2-7	-	TGTGCCAGTAGTCTCGCGAGTTCCTACGAGCAGTACTTC	CASSLASSYEQYF
-	TRBV27	TRBJ2-6	-	TGTGCCACCCGGGACATAATTTCTGGGGCCAACGTCCTGACTTTC	CATRDIISGANVLTF
-	TRBV7-2	TRBJ1-1	-	TGTGCCAGCAGCGCACTTTTAGGGGGTGCCACTGAAGCTTTCTTT	CASSALLGGATEAFF
-	TRBV11-3	TRBJ1-3	-	TGTGCCAGCGCTTTGGGGCGCCTCTCTGGAAACACCATATATTTT	CASALGRLSGNTIYF
-	TRBV30	TRBJ1-6	-	TGTGCCTGGAGTCTCAGGGTGGGGGATTCACCCCTCCACTTT	CAWSLRVGDSPLHF
-	TRBV30	TRBJ2-2	-	TGTGCCTGGAGTAATCCGAACACCGGGGAGCTGTTTTTT	CAWSNPNTGELFF
-	TRBV5-1	TRBJ1-1	few	TGCGCCAGCAGCTTGGGTGTGGGGCAGACTGAAGCTTTCTTT	CASSLGVGQTEAFF
-	TRBV7-9	TRBJ1-3	once	TGTGCCAGCAGCTTAAACCAGCCTTGGGGTAGTCACTCTGGAAACACCATATATTTT	CASSLNQPWGSHSGNTIYF
-	TRBV30	TRBJ1-4	-	TGTGCCTCCGGACTTGTGAACGAAAAACTGTTTTTT	CASGLVNEKLFF
TRBD1	TRBV5-1	TRBJ1-2	-	TGCGCCAGCAGCAAGTCGCCAACCGGGACAGGGGAGGATGGCTACACCTTC	CASSKSPTGTGEDGYTF
-	TRBV3-1/TRBV3-2	TRBJ2-1	-	TGTGCCAGCGAACTTCCAGGGTACAATGAGCAGTTCTTC	CASELPGYNEQFF
-	TRBV9	TRBJ2-1	-	TGTGCCAGCAGCGTAGCCGTGGGCAGGGCTCCCGATGAGCAGTTCTTC	CASSVAVGRAPDEQFF
-	TRBV3-1/TRBV3-2	TRBJ2-1	-	TGTGCCAGCAGCCAAGGTCGCGGGGAGCAGTTCTTC	CASSQGRGEQFF
TRBD1	TRBV7-8	TRBJ2-3	-	TGTGCCAGCAGCCATCGGACAGGGTCGACAGTTCGCACAGATACGCAGTATTTT	CASSHRTGSTVRTDTQYF
-	TRBV5-1	TRBJ2-1	-	TGCGCCAGCAGCTTGACTAGTCTTTCCTACAATGAGCAGTTCTTC	CASSLTSLSYNEQFF
-	TRBV5-8	TRBJ2-1	-	TGTGCCAGCAGCTTGGTACCCGGAGAAGCGGTCTACAATGAGCAGTTCTTC	CASSLVPGEAVYNEQFF
-	TRBV5-1	TRBJ1-1	once	TGCGCCAGCAGCGTGCAGACAGGGAACACTGAAGCTTTCTTT	CASSVQTGNTEAFF